The 18 T cell receptor beta chains reported below all come from one sample, sequenced in a study of shared clonotypes between healthy human individuals. CD45RO-negative cells were positively selected for CCR7, leaving out terminally differentiated effector memory CD45RA+ cells. TCRdb's copy holds only in-frame clones and misses some; the assay was immunoSEQ multiplex PCR. The sample holds 560,000 or so clones, roughly 95% seen once. Material: naive CD8+ T cells sorted from blood. These receptors were taken from a woman aged 25 to 39 in good health.

The rearrangement joins TRBV15 to TRBJ1-4; 8 bases agree with TRBD1. V lost 5 bases to trimming and J lost 8 bases; unmatched junction nucleotides: 10. CDR1 LNHNV and CDR2 YYDKDF come from the germline V gene (reference sequence). This CDR3 has 15 residues. The CDR3 loop reads CATSLEAGGEEKLFF. The CDR3 DNA follows: TGTGCCACCAGCCTAGAGGCAGGGGGCGAGGAAAAACTGTTTTTT.

The gene calls are TRBV4-1 and TRBJ2-1, with D possibly TRBD2 on 5 matching bases. There are 16 residues in the CDR3. Germline CDR1 and CDR2: MGHRA and YSYEKL. V was shortened by 2 bases and J by 2 bases, with 13 bases between the two germline ends. This CDR3 is CASSQPGKDPYNEQFF. In DNA form, the CDR3 reads TGCGCCAGCAGCCAACCCGGGAAGGATCCCTACAATGAGCAGTTCTTC.

This clone was found once. J is TRBJ1-1 and V is TRBV5-6; possibly TRBD1 for D (5 bases). Trimming took 5 bases from V and 6 from J, leaving 14 bases between them. Germline V CDR1 and CDR2: SGHDT, YYEEEE. The CDR3 consists of 13 residues. The CDR3 nucleotides read TGTGCCAGCAGTTATGGGACCGGGGCTGAAGCTTTCTTT. It specifies CASSYGTGAEAFF.

About this clone itself: Within the sample, other DNA sequences also encode this same CDR3. V and J are TRBV9 and TRBJ2-7, with 11 nucleotides matching TRBD2. CDR3 size: 15 residues. With 3 bases clipped from V and 2 bases from J, the junction kept 4 bases outside the gene matches. Germline loops: CDR1 SGDLS, CDR2 YYNGEE. As DNA, the CDR3 is TGTGCCAGCAGCGCCGGGACTAGCGGAACCTACGAGCAGTACTTC. Encoded protein: CASSAGTSGTYEQYF.

This chain uses TRBV7-9 with TRBJ2-2; D is uncertain. V lost 4 bases to trimming and J lost 6 bases, with 12 bases between them. Germline-derived CDR1 and CDR2 are SEHNR and FQNEAQ (reference sequence). The CDR3 sequence is 14 residues long. The DNA for the CDR3 is TGTGCCAGCAGCTCCCAGGAGTTTGCCGGGGAGCTGTTTTTT. It encodes CASSSQEFAGELFF.

This rearrangement joins TRBV9 to TRBJ2-7; perhaps TRBD2 as D (5 bases). Germline lookup yields CDR1 SGDLS and CDR2 YYNGEE. The CDR3 runs to 13 residues. The V end was cut by 0 bases, the J end by 5 bases, with 9 bases between. The CDR3 reads CASSVDGVDEQYF. The CDR3 coding sequence is TGTGCCAGCAGCGTAGACGGGGTCGACGAGCAGTACTTC.

The J gene is TRBJ2-7, the V gene TRBV29-1; D not certain. This CDR3 has 13 residues. Germline assignment: CDR1 SQVTM and CDR2 ANQGSEA. Trimming left V 4 bases short and J 0 bases short, with 10 bases between. In DNA, the CDR3 is TGCAGCGTTGCAGTCAGTAACTCCTACGAGCAGTACTTC. Translated: CSVAVSNSYEQYF.

The genes are TRBV7-6 and TRBJ2-7; D ambiguous. The ends were cut back, 2 bases at V and 0 bases at J, with 14 bases in the middle. CDR1 SGHVS and CDR2 FNYEAQ come from the germline V gene. This CDR3 region has 16 residues. The CDR3 loop is CASSLSEEMGSYEQYF. CDR3 nucleotide sequence: TGTGCCAGCAGCTTATCTGAGGAAATGGGCTCCTACGAGCAGTACTTC.

The chain recombines TRBV11-2 with TRBJ2-7; D possibly matches TRBD1 or TRBD2 (5 bases each). Trimming took off 5 bases at V and 3 bases at J, with 14 bases between the two ends. CDR1 and CDR2 (germline): SGHAT, FQNNGV. The CDR3 has 14 amino acids. The CDR3 spells CASSPGTVGYEQYF. The CDR3 DNA sequence: TGTGCCAGCAGCCCCGGGACGGTGGGCTACGAGCAGTACTTC.

V and J are TRBV9 and TRBJ2-7, with D possibly being TRBD2 (7 bases). The germline V gene encodes CDR1 SGDLS and CDR2 YYNGEE. The CDR3 spans 15 residues. The V end was cut by 3 bases, the J end by 4 bases, with 17 bases between. CDR3 in DNA: TGTGCCAGCAGCGAGGGGGGGATTGGCATTTACGAGCAGTACTTC. Translating it yields CASSEGGIGIYEQYF. Full variable domain (missing parts from reference TRBV9 and TRBJ2-7): DSGVTQTPKHLITATGQRVTLRCSPRSGDLSVYWYQQSLDQGLQFLIQYYNGEERAKGNILERFSAQQFPDLHSELNLSSLELGDSALYFCASSEGGIGIYEQYFGPGTRLTVT.

The chain has TRBV27 and TRBJ2-5, with 9 bases lining up with TRBD1. The V gene's germline CDR1 is MNHEY and CDR2 SMNVEV (reference sequence). The CDR3 runs to 16 residues. The ends lost 5 bases at V and 5 bases at J; junction bases unmatched: 12. The CDR3 sequence: CASSLVGTGPFETQYF. The CDR3 region has the DNA TGTGCCAGCAGTCTCGTGGGGACAGGGCCCTTTGAGACCCAGTACTTC.

The CDR3 spells CASSFRTSSYNEQFF. The DNA for the CDR3 is TGTGCCAGCAGTTTCAGGACTAGCTCCTACAATGAGCAGTTCTTC. J is TRBJ2-1 and V is TRBV28; TRBD2 matches at 7 bases. The CDR3 covers 15 residues. Looked up from germline, CDR1 is MDHEN and CDR2 is SYDVKM. V dropped 3 bases and J dropped 0; count of bases not matched to a gene: 2.

This chain uses TRBV4-1 with TRBJ1-2; D ambiguous. Looked up from germline, CDR1 is MGHRA and CDR2 is YSYEKL. CDR3 length: 18 residues. V lost 1 base and J 0 bases, leaving 18 bases between the germline ends. The CDR3 DNA reads TGCGCCAGCAGCCAAGTAAGTTTCGAGATTGAAGCTAACTATGGCTACACCTTC. It encodes CASSQVSFEIEANYGYTF.

The chain joins TRBV9 to TRBJ2-7; 8 bases agree with TRBD2. CDR1 SGDLS and CDR2 YYNGEE come from the germline V gene. J gave up 6 bases and V 4 bases, and 6 bases lay outside the gene matches. The CDR3 is made up of 13 amino acids. The CDR3 coding sequence is TGTGCCAGCAGCTTAGGACTAGCTGGCGAGCAGTACTTC. Its protein is CASSLGLAGEQYF. Full variable domain (outside the CDR3, taken from reference TRBV9 and TRBJ2-7): DSGVTQTPKHLITATGQRVTLRCSPRSGDLSVYWYQQSLDQGLQFLIQYYNGEERAKGNILERFSAQQFPDLHSELNLSSLELGDSALYFCASSLGLAGEQYFGPGTRLTVT.

This clone was seen only once. The chain recombines TRBV7-8 with TRBJ2-7; TRBD1 aligns across 7 bases. CDR1 and CDR2 (germline): SGHVS, FQNEAQ. The length of the CDR3 is 17 residues. V lost 5 bases to trimming and J lost 0 bases; unmatched junction nucleotides: 13. CDR3 in DNA: TGTGCCAGCAGCCCCTTCCTTCGACAGGGCGGCTCCTACGAGCAGTACTTC. This gives the protein CASSPFLRQGGSYEQYF.

The chain is built from TRBV13 and TRBJ2-7; the D gene is possibly TRBD1 (5 bases). V was shortened by 0 bases and J by 2 bases, with 8 bases between the two germline ends. CDR1 and CDR2 (germline): PRHDT, FYEKMQ (reference sequence). There are 14 residues in the CDR3. The CDR3 DNA is TGTGCCAGCAGCTTAGGGGCAGGGCCCTACGAGCAGTACTTC. It is translated as CASSLGAGPYEQYF.

The rearrangement joins TRBV27 to TRBJ1-2, with unresolved D. The germline gives CDR1 MNHEY, CDR2 SMNVEV (reference sequence). This CDR3 comprises 11 residues. V was trimmed by 4 bases and J by 7 bases, leaving 7 bases between them. The CDR3 here is CASSSGSGYTF. Written as DNA, the CDR3 is TGTGCCAGCAGTTCCGGGTCTGGCTACACCTTC.

A note on this clone: This CDR3 is also generated by other DNA sequences in the sample. The V call is TRBV28, the J call TRBJ1-5; tentatively, D is TRBD1 (5 bases). Trimming removed 4 bases at V and 4 bases at J, with 11 bases between. From germline, CDR1 is MDHEN and CDR2 SYDVKM. This CDR3 is 14 amino acids long. The CDR3 coding sequence is TGTGCCAGCAGTTCCCCTCGGGGGAATCAGCCCCAGCATTTT. Amino acids: CASSSPRGNQPQHF.